These 20 T cell receptor beta chains were sequenced from one sample in a study of blood T cell repertoires in COVID-19. Assay: immunoSEQ multiplex PCR; the TCRdb copy retains only in-frame clones and omits some. The data hold more than 300,000 clones, with around 84% observed a single time. Sequenced sample: PBMCs or T cells enriched from blood (not recorded which). The receptors stem from a man aged 25-45 years who had recovered from COVID-19.

The gene calls are TRBV28 and TRBJ1-6; tentatively, D is TRBD1 (5 bases). The CDR3 loop spans 18 amino acids. V was trimmed by 3 bases and J by 0 bases, leaving 15 bases between them. CDR1 MDHEN and CDR2 SYDVKM come from the germline V gene. The CDR3 region is CASSFLGHLSSYNSPLHF. The CDR3 DNA is TGTGCCAGCAGTTTTCTAGGACACCTGAGCTCCTATAATTCACCCCTCCACTTT.

The chain has TRBV15 and TRBJ1-1; D is perhaps TRBD1 (5 bases). This CDR3 comprises 11 residues. The V end was cut by 5 bases, the J end by 6 bases, with 7 bases between. In germline, CDR1 is LNHNV, CDR2 YYDKDF (reference sequence). CDR3 in amino acids: CATSGGSEAFF. CDR3 DNA: TGTGCCACCAGCGGGGGGTCTGAAGCTTTCTTT.

The chain has TRBV29-1 and TRBJ2-7, with 8 bases aligning to TRBD2. V lost 4 bases, J lost 7 bases, and 3 bases stayed unmatched. CDR3 length equals 11 residues. The germline gives CDR1 SQVTM, CDR2 ANQGSEA. In DNA, the CDR3 is TGCAGCGTTGCCCTAGCGGGTGAGCAGTACTTC. Translating gives CSVALAGEQYF.

The rearrangement joins TRBV11-1 to TRBJ1-2, with D unresolved. The germline V gene encodes CDR1 SGHAT and CDR2 FQDESV (reference sequence). V was clipped by 2 bases and J by 6 bases, with 13 bases between them. The CDR3 is 14 amino acids. This chain's CDR3 is CASSLYIGVDGYTF. The CDR3 coding sequence is TGTGCCAGCAGCTTATATATCGGGGTGGATGGCTACACCTTC. Full variable domain (rest looked up from reference TRBV11-1 and TRBJ1-2): EAEVAQSPRYKITEKSQAVAFWCDPISGHATLYWYRQILGQGPELLVQFQDESVVDDSQLPKDRFSAERLKGVDSTLKIQPAELGDSAMYLCASSLYIGVDGYTFGSGTRLTVV.

The chain employs TRBV25-1 and TRBJ1-4; 7 bases match TRBD1. This CDR3 is built from 15 residues. J gave up 2 bases and V 8 bases, and 8 bases lay outside the gene matches. Germline V CDR1 and CDR2: MGHDK, SYGVNS. The CDR3 region has the DNA TGTGCCAGCGGAGATACAGGGGCGACTAATGAAAAACTGTTTTTT. It translates to CASGDTGATNEKLFF.

V and J are TRBV11-3 and TRBJ2-1; 9 bases fit TRBD2. Germline V gene data show CDR1 as SGHNT and CDR2 as YENEEA. This CDR3 has 16 residues. V trimming: 0 bases; J trimming: 8 bases; junction bases outside the gene matches: 8. The CDR3 here is CASSLDPGGRAYEQFF. The DNA for the CDR3 is TGTGCCAGCAGCTTAGATCCTGGCGGGAGGGCATATGAGCAGTTCTTC.

This clone was observed a handful of times. This chain links TRBV14 with TRBJ2-3; D gene ambiguous. Trimming removed 3 bases at V and 1 base at J, with 5 bases between. The CDR3 consists of 13 residues. CDR1 and CDR2 from the germline V gene are SGHDN and FVKESK. The CDR3 bases are TGTGCCAGCAGCCACAGCGGCACAGATACGCAGTATTTT. Encoded protein: CASSHSGTDTQYF.

The gene calls are TRBV7-2 and TRBJ2-1; D is unresolved. Germline loops: CDR1 SGHTA, CDR2 FQGNSA. Trimming cost V 2 bases and J 8 bases, with 4 bases left between them. The CDR3 contains 11 residues. In DNA form, the CDR3 reads TGTGCCAGCAGCTTACGGTATGAGCAGTTCTTC. Translation gives CASSLRYEQFF.

The J gene is TRBJ2-7, the V gene TRBV7-9; 12 bases fit TRBD2. The CDR3 is made up of 15 amino acids. CDR1 is SEHNR, CDR2 FQNEAQ, per germline (reference sequence). The V segment lost 6 bases and the J segment 3 bases; nucleotides outside the gene matches: 6. The CDR3 sequence: CASSLAGGKIYEQYF. The CDR3 DNA reads as TGTGCCAGCAGTCTAGCGGGGGGGAAGATCTACGAGCAGTACTTC.

The genes are TRBV13 and TRBJ2-2; 8 positions match TRBD1. The junction had 8 bases not matched to a gene; V was cut back by 7 bases and J by 4 bases. Per germline, CDR1 PRHDT and CDR2 FYEKMQ (reference sequence). The CDR3 has 15 residues. CDR3 nucleotides: TGTGCCAGCACCCCAACAGGGGGGCTCACCGGGGAGCTGTTTTTT. Encoded protein: CASTPTGGLTGELFF.

The table lists this clone with a count of one. The chain links TRBV12-5 to TRBJ2-4; 8 nucleotides line up with TRBD2. The CDR3 runs 14 residues. Trimming cost V 6 bases and J 9 bases; bases outside gene matches: 10. CDR1 is LGHNT and CDR2 is FRNRAP in the germline V gene. In DNA form, the CDR3 reads TGTGCTAGTGGCCGGGGGGGGATTGGAAGCATTCAGTACTTC. This codes for CASGRGGIGSIQYF.

The chain combines TRBV9 with TRBJ1-3; D remains ambiguous. Germline values: CDR1 SGDLS, CDR2 YYNGEE. Trimming pared 6 bases from V and 0 bases from J, leaving 10 bases between. The CDR3 length is 14 residues. The CDR3 DNA is TGTGCCAGCACCCTAGTAAGCTCTGGAAACACCATATATTTT. Translated, it gives CASTLVSSGNTIYF.

The gene calls are TRBV10-3 and TRBJ2-4; 10 positions agree with TRBD2. The V and J ends lost 5 bases and 6 bases, in that order; junction bases with no gene match: 1. The CDR3 length is 13 residues. Germline V CDR1 and CDR2: ENHRY, SYGVKD. DNA for the CDR3: TGTGCCATCAGTAGCGGGAGGGGAAACATTCAGTACTTC. It encodes CAISSGRGNIQYF.

The rearrangement joins TRBV27 to TRBJ1-6, with D tentatively TRBD1 (5 bases). Trimming left V 6 bases short and J 11 bases short, with 17 bases between. CDR3 size: 14 residues. Germline loops: CDR1 MNHEY, CDR2 SMNVEV (reference sequence). The CDR3 region is CASRLDARGAPLHF. In DNA, the CDR3 is TGTGCCAGCAGATTGGATGCTCGGGGGGCACCCCTCCACTTT.

For this clone: An end of the junction differs from the germline gene, which may be a read error. The CDR3 reads CASSQGPGQLLF. CDR3 nucleotides: TGTGCCAGCAGCCAAGGACCGGGACAGCTCCTTTTT. The chain couples TRBV3-1 (or the pseudogene TRBV3-2) to TRBJ1-4, with 7 bases aligning to TRBD1. The CDR3 extends over 12 amino acids. Germline V gene data show CDR1 as LGHDT and CDR2 as YNNKEL (reference sequence).

The V call is TRBV29-1, the J call TRBJ1-2; D ambiguous. Germline V gene lookup returns CDR1 SQVTM and CDR2 ANQGSEA. V lost 4 bases and J lost 8, with 11 bases in between. The CDR3 length is 11 residues. This CDR3 reads CSVVIGGGYTF. CDR3 bases: TGCAGCGTTGTCATAGGAGGGGGCTACACCTTC.

The chain links TRBV10-2 to TRBJ1-1; TRBD1 agrees at 7 bases. Germline CDR1 and CDR2: WSHSY and SAAADI. The CDR3 consists of 13 residues. Losses at the gene ends were 5 bases for V and 7 bases for J; bases not matched to a gene: 7. As DNA, the CDR3 is TGCGCCAGCAGTTACAATACAGGGGATGAAGCTTTCTTT. Protein product: CASSYNTGDEAFF.

The CDR3 DNA is TGCAGTGCCCACGGACAGAGCGGCTACACCTTC. Translating gives CSAHGQSGYTF. The chain uses TRBV20-1 and TRBJ1-2; D may be TRBD1 (6 bases). The CDR3 is made up of 11 amino acids. V dropped 6 bases and J dropped 8 bases, with 13 bases sitting between them. Germline loops: CDR1 DFQATT, CDR2 SNEGSKA (reference sequence).

V is TRBV3-1 (or the pseudogene TRBV3-2) and J is TRBJ2-7; 7 bases map to TRBD1. V trimming: 5 bases; J trimming: 4 bases; junction bases outside the gene matches: 5. The germline CDR1 and CDR2 sequences are LGHDT and YNNKEL (reference sequence). The CDR3 is made up of 13 amino acids. CDR3 DNA sequence: TGTGCCAGCAGCGACAGGGCTGGGTACGAGCAGTACTTC. Protein: CASSDRAGYEQYF.

V and J are TRBV5-6 and TRBJ2-3; perhaps TRBD2 as D (7 bases). V was cut by 4 bases and J by 0 bases, with 15 bases left in between. CDR3 length: 16 residues. Germline values: CDR1 SGHDT, CDR2 YYEEEE. CDR3 protein: CASSALGGRSTDTQYF. The CDR3 DNA sequence: TGTGCCAGCAGCGCCTTGGGGGGGCGCAGCACAGATACGCAGTATTTT.